The 13 T cell receptor beta chains below come from one sample, sequenced in a study of blood T cell repertoires in COVID-19. Here immunoSEQ multiplex PCR was the method, and the copy in TCRdb shows in-frame clones only, minus some. The sample holds approximately 140,000 clones, around 87% seen once. The material sequenced was PBMCs or T cells enriched from blood (not recorded which). All receptors come from a middle-aged woman who had been exposed to COVID-19.

This chain links TRBV12-5 with TRBJ2-7; TRBD2 agrees at 9 bases. This CDR3 is 16 amino acids long. CDR1 LGHNT and CDR2 FRNRAP come from the germline V gene. Trimming took 3 bases from V and 6 from J; bases not matched to a gene: 12. CDR3 DNA sequence: TGTGCTAGTGGTTTCGCTAGCGGGACTTTGGCAGCCGAGCAGTACTTC. Translated, it gives CASGFASGTLAAEQYF.

In this sample, this clone turned up once. The chain links TRBV20-1 to TRBJ1-3, with D possibly matching TRBD1 (6 bases). This CDR3 spans 15 amino acids. Trimming cost V 3 bases and J 0 bases, with 12 bases left between them. Germline CDR1 reads DFQATT; CDR2 reads SNEGSKA (reference sequence). DNA of the CDR3: TGCAGTGCTAGTCCCCTAGGGGGCTCTGGAAACACCATATATTTT. Protein product: CSASPLGGSGNTIYF.

Only one count was recorded for this clone. The chain links TRBV6-4 to TRBJ2-1; D possibly corresponds to TRBD1 (6 bases). The CDR3 spans 15 residues. Germline CDR1 and CDR2: MRHNA and SNTAGT. Trimming stripped 0 bases from V and 5 bases from J, with 11 bases between. The CDR3 bases are TGTGCCAGCAGTGACTCGACTACAGGGAACAATGAGCAGTTCTTC. This codes for CASSDSTTGNNEQFF.

The gene calls are TRBV28 and TRBJ2-5; 7 positions agree with TRBD2. This CDR3 comprises 14 residues. Losses at the gene ends were 4 bases for V and 5 bases for J; bases not matched to a gene: 7. Germline CDR1 is MDHEN and CDR2 is SYDVKM. CDR3 sequence: CASSSGGSRETQYF. CDR3 bases: TGTGCCAGCAGTTCGGGCGGGAGCCGGGAGACCCAGTACTTC.

Only one count was recorded for this clone. The genes are TRBV5-1 and TRBJ2-5; 10 nucleotides match TRBD2. Germline V gives CDR1 SGHRS, CDR2 YFSETQ. This CDR3 contains 15 residues. Losses at the gene ends were 5 bases for V and 2 bases for J; bases not matched to a gene: 6. DNA of the CDR3: TGCGCCAGCAGTACGGGACTAGCGCGGCAAGAGACCCAGTACTTC. This codes for CASSTGLARQETQYF.

The rearrangement joins TRBV27 to TRBJ1-4; a weak D match, TRBD1 (5 bases). The CDR3 contains 14 residues. CDR1 is MNHEY and CDR2 is SMNVEV in the germline V gene (reference sequence). V was pared by 6 bases and J by 3 bases, with 11 bases between. CDR3 protein: CASRRGSANEKLFF. The CDR3 region has the DNA TGTGCCAGCAGAAGGGGTTCAGCTAATGAAAAACTGTTTTTT.

V is TRBV12-5 and J is TRBJ2-4; 10 nucleotides align to TRBD2. The V and J ends lost 6 bases and 9 bases, in that order; junction bases with no gene match: 8. Germline CDR1 is LGHNT and CDR2 is FRNRAP. The CDR3 is made up of 14 amino acids. The CDR3, as DNA: TGTGCTAGTGGCCTACCCGAGCGGGAGGGCATTCAGTACTTC. Its protein product is CASGLPEREGIQYF. The entire variable domain, with the rest obtained from reference TRBV12-5 and TRBJ2-4, is as follows: DARVTQTPRHKVTEMGQEVTMRCQPILGHNTVFWYRQTMMQGLELLAYFRNRAPLDDSGMPKDRFSAEMPDATLATLKIQPSEPRDSAVYFCASGLPEREGIQYFGAGTRLSVL.

This clone was counted a few times. V is TRBV10-3 and J is TRBJ1-2; TRBD1 agrees at 7 bases. J gave up 3 bases and V 11 bases, and 15 bases lay outside the gene matches. The CDR3 is 15 residues long. Per the germline V gene, CDR1 is ENHRY and CDR2 is SYGVKD. CDR3 loop: CAVTGDSFLDYGYTF. The DNA of the CDR3 is TGTGCCGTTACAGGGGATAGTTTTTTGGACTATGGCTACACCTTC.

V gene TRBV6-5 combines with J gene TRBJ1-1; the D gene is possibly TRBD1 (5 bases). Germline CDR1 and CDR2: MNHEY and SVGAGI. The CDR3 length is 13 residues. The V end lost 6 bases, the J end lost 1 base, and 9 bases lay between the germline ends. CDR3 region: CASSADRNTEAFF. The CDR3 nucleotides are TGTGCCAGCAGCGCCGACAGGAACACTGAAGCTTTCTTT.

This chain links TRBV5-1 with TRBJ2-3; no clear D. The CDR3 spans 14 residues. The germline CDR1 and CDR2 sequences are SGHRS and YFSETQ. Between the trimmed V and J ends, which lost 0 bases and 2 bases, there was a span of 7 bases. CDR3 protein: CASSLAEYTDTQYF. The CDR3 bases are TGCGCCAGCAGCTTGGCCGAGTACACAGATACGCAGTATTTT.

This chain joins TRBV7-9 and TRBJ1-1; a possible D gene is TRBD1 (6 bases). With 5 bases removed from V and 1 base from J, the gap between germline ends came to 11 bases. The CDR3 totals 14 residues. Germline CDR1 reads SEHNR; CDR2 reads FQNEAQ (reference sequence). Written as DNA, the CDR3 is TGTGCCAGCAGCCCCAGGGGCGAGAACACTGAAGCTTTCTTT. Translated, it gives CASSPRGENTEAFF.

The genes are TRBV2 and TRBJ1-2; 8 bases fit TRBD1. The CDR3 has 14 residues. The V gene's germline CDR1 is SNHLY and CDR2 FYNNEI. After removal of 6 bases from V and 7 bases from J, the junction contained 10 bases not matched to a gene. In DNA form, the CDR3 reads TGTGCCAGCAGCCCCTATGACAGGGGAAGTGGCTACACCTTC. Translation gives CASSPYDRGSGYTF.

The chain recombines TRBV28 with TRBJ2-4; the D gene is possibly TRBD1 (6 bases). With 3 bases removed from V and 8 bases from J, the gap between germline ends came to 17 bases. The germline V gene encodes CDR1 MDHEN and CDR2 SYDVKM. The CDR3 has 15 residues. CDR3 bases: TGTGCCAGCAGTTTTTCACAGGGCGCGTGGGACATTCAGTACTTC. Amino acids: CASSFSQGAWDIQYF.